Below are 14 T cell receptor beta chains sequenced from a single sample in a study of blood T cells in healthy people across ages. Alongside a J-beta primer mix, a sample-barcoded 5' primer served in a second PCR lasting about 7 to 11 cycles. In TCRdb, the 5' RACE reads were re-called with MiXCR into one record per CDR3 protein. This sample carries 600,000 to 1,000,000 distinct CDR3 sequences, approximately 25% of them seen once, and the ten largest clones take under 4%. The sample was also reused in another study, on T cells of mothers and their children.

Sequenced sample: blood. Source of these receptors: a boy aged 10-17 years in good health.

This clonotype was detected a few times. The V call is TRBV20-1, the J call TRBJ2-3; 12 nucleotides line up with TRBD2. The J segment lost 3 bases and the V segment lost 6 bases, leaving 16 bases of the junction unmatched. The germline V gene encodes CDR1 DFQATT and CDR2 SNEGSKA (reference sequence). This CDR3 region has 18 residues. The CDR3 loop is CSATTLAGGPLSTDTQYF. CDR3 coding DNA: TGCAGTGCCACCACCCTAGCGGGGGGGCCTCTAAGTACAGATACGCAGTATTTT.

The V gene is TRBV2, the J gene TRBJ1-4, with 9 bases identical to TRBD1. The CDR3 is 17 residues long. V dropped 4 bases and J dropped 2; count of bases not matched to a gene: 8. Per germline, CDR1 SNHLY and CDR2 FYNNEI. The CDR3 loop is CASSVETGGSTNEKLFF. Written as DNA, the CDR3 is TGTGCCAGCAGTGTGGAAACAGGGGGCTCGACTAATGAAAAACTGTTTTTT.

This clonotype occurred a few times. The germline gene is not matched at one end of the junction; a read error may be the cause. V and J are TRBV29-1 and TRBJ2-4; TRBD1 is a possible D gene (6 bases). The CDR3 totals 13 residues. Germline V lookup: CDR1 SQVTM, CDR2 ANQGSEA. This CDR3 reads CSAEEQGKNIQYF. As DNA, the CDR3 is TGCAGCGCTGAAGAACAGGGCAAAAACATTCAGTACTTC.

CDR3 sequence reads: CASSHRSGTTYNEQFF. DNA for the CDR3: TGTGCCAGCAGCCACCGTAGCGGGACGACCTACAATGAGCAGTTCTTC. The genes are TRBV7-8 and TRBJ2-1, with 8 bases lining up with TRBD2. CDR3 length equals 16 residues. Germline V CDR1 and CDR2: SGHVS, FQNEAQ. J was trimmed by 2 bases and V by 5 bases; bases with no gene match: 8.

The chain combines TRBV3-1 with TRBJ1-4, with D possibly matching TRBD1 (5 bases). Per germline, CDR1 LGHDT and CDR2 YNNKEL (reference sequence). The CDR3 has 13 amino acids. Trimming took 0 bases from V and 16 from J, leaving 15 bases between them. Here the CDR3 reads CASSQETGAATFF. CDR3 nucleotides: TGTGCCAGCAGCCAAGAGACCGGGGCAGCGACGTTTTTT.

Written as DNA, the CDR3 is TGCGCCAGCAGCCAAGATAAGGGACAGGGCTTTTTTGGCTACACCTTC. Its translation is CASSQDKGQGFFGYTF. The gene calls are TRBV4-3 and TRBJ1-2; 9 bases map to TRBD1. CDR1 and CDR2 (germline): LGHNA, YSLEER. Trimming took 0 bases from V and 7 from J; bases not matched to a gene: 9. CDR3 length: 16 residues.

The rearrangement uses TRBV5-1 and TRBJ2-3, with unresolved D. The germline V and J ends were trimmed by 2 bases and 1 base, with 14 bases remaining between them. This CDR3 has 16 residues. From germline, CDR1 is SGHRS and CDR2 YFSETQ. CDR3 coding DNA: TGCGCCAGCAGCTTCCAAGGAGCCGCTGGCACAGATACGCAGTATTTT. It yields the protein CASSFQGAAGTDTQYF.

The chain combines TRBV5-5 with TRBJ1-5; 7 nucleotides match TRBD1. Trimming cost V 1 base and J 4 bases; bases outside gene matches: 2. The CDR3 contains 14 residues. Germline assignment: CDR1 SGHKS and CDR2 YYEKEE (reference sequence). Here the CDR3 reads CASSLWDRNQPQHF. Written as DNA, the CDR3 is TGTGCCAGCAGCTTGTGGGACAGAAATCAGCCCCAGCATTTT.

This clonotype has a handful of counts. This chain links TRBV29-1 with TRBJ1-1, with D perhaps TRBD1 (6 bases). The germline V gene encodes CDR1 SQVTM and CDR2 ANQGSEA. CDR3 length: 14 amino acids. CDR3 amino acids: CRARGGTLNTEAFF. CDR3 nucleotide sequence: TGCAGGGCAAGGGGGGGGACCTTGAACACTGAAGCTTTCTTT.

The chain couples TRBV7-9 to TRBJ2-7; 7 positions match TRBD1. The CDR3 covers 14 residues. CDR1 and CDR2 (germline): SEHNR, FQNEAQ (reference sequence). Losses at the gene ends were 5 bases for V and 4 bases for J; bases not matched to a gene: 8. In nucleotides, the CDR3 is TGTGCCAGCAGCAAACCGGGACAGCCATACGAGCAGTACTTC. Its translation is CASSKPGQPYEQYF.

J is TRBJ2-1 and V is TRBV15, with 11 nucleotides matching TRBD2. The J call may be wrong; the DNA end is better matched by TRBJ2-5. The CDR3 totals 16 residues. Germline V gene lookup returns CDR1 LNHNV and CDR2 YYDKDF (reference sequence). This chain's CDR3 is CATSSLTSGSIETQYF. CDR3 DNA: TGTGCCACCAGCAGCCTTACTAGCGGGAGTATCGAGACCCAGTACTTC.

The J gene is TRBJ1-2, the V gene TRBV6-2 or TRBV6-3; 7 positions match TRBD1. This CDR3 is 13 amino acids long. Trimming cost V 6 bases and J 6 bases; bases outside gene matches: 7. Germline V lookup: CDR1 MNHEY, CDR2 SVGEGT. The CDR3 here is CASSSDRVDGYTF. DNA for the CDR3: TGTGCCAGCAGCTCCGACAGGGTGGATGGCTACACCTTC.

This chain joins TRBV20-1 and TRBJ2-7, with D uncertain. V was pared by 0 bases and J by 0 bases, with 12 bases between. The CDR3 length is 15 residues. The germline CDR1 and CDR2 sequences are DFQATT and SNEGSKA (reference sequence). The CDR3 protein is CSARDPFASSYEQYF. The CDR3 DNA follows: TGCAGTGCTAGAGATCCCTTTGCAAGCTCCTACGAGCAGTACTTC.

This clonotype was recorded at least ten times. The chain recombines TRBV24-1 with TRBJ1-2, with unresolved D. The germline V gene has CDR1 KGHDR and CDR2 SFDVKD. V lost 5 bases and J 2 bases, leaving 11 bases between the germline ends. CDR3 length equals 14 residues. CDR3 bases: TGTGCCACCAGTGCGGGGATCGGGAACTATGGCTACACCTTC. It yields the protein CATSAGIGNYGYTF.